Listed here are 18 T cell receptor beta chains from one sample, sequenced in a study of metastatic and nonmetastatic thyroid tumors. Before thyroid surgery, none of the patients had received any treatment. Via MiXCR, TCRdb re-called the PCR reads. Of 32,000 or so clones in the sample, about 18% were seen once. Sequenced input: blood. These TCRs come from a female donor with papillary thyroid cancer or a benign thyroid nodule (not recorded which). Some clones in this sample may be carry-over from other donors' samples.

This clone was recorded many times. The gene calls are TRBV5-1 and TRBJ1-1; a possible D gene is TRBD1 (5 bases). This CDR3 contains 14 residues. Germline V gene sequence: CDR1 SGHRS, CDR2 YFSETQ. Trimming left V 4 bases short and J 1 base short, with 11 bases between. The chain's CDR3 is CASSRQTANTEAFF. Here the CDR3 DNA reads TGCGCCAGCAGCCGACAGACAGCGAACACTGAAGCTTTCTTT.

This clone is classed as medium-sized. Written as DNA, the CDR3 is TGCAGTGCATCAGGAGGACTAGTGGGTTCCGGGGAGCTGTTTTTT. It codes for CSASGGLVGSGELFF. The chain has TRBV20-1 and TRBJ2-2, with TRBD2 matching 7 bases. V shed 6 bases and J 6 bases; nucleotides not matched to a gene: 13. Germline-derived CDR1 and CDR2 are DFQATT and SNEGSKA (reference sequence). The CDR3 has 15 residues.

This clone showed up just a few times. The chain uses TRBV28 and TRBJ1-6; D not resolved. The ends were cut back, 2 bases at V and 8 bases at J, with 13 bases in the middle. CDR3 length: 15 amino acids. CDR1 is MDHEN and CDR2 is SYDVKM in the germline V gene. CDR3: CASSLPGFVYSPLHF. The CDR3 bases are TGTGCCAGCAGTTTACCTGGTTTTGTGTATTCACCCCTCCACTTT.

This clone was seen only a few times. The V call is TRBV15, the J call TRBJ2-5, with D hard to call. The germline V gene encodes CDR1 LNHNV and CDR2 YYDKDF (reference sequence). V lost 11 bases and J lost 5, with 18 bases in between. CDR3 length: 13 residues. CDR3 region: CAVGWGYSETQYF. CDR3 nucleotides: TGTGCCGTCGGTTGGGGTTATAGCGAGACCCAGTACTTC.

The chain uses TRBV20-1 and TRBJ2-1, with TRBD2 matching over 11 bases. Trimming cost V 5 bases and J 4 bases; bases outside gene matches: 13. This CDR3 has 17 amino acids. The germline gives CDR1 DFQATT, CDR2 SNEGSKA (reference sequence). For the CDR3, the DNA is TGCAGTGCTCGAAGAGGGACCGGGACTAGCGGTTACAATGAGCAGTTCTTC. It specifies CSARRGTGTSGYNEQFF.

This clone was detected many times. This rearrangement joins TRBV5-6 to TRBJ2-1; no reliable D call. Between the trimmed V and J ends, which lost 3 bases and 4 bases, there was a span of 14 bases. Germline loops: CDR1 SGHDT, CDR2 YYEEEE. This CDR3 has 15 amino acids. CDR3 sequence: CASSYRVGIYNEQFF. The CDR3 DNA follows: TGTGCCAGCAGCTATAGAGTTGGGATTTACAATGAGCAGTTCTTC.

This clone was picked up many times. Just one base apart from a much larger clone, this may be a read error. The final CDR3 position lacks the conserved phenylalanine or tryptophan, pointing to a likely read error. This chain links TRBV15 with TRBJ2-5; no clear D gene. Germline CDR1 and CDR2: LNHNV and YYDKDF (reference sequence). This CDR3 contains 13 residues. The ends were cut back, 5 bases at V and 2 bases at J, with 9 bases in the middle. CDR3 nucleotides: TGTGCCACCAGCGGCTCAGAACAAGAGACCCAGTACCTC. Translated, it gives CATSGSEQETQYL.

This clone has only one observation. CDR3 DNA sequence: TGTGCCAGCAGCCCCAGCACCCTCACAGGGGACGAGCAGTACTTC. This encodes CASSPSTLTGDEQYF. The V and J genes are TRBV7-8 and TRBJ2-7; TRBD1 agrees at 7 bases. Looked up from germline, CDR1 is SGHVS and CDR2 is FQNEAQ. The CDR3 extends over 15 amino acids. V was pared by 5 bases and J by 5 bases, with 12 bases of the junction left unmatched.

This clone was recorded at least ten times. The chain recombines TRBV5-1 with TRBJ2-3, with D unclear. Trimming stripped 4 bases from V and 1 base from J, with 13 bases between. The CDR3 contains 15 residues. Germline V gene data show CDR1 as SGHRS and CDR2 as YFSETQ. The CDR3 region has the DNA TGCGCCAGCAGCACCTCCGGCGGCGGCACAGATACGCAGTATTTT. Protein: CASSTSGGGTDTQYF.

This clone has more than one count but fewer than ten. J is TRBJ1-1 and V is TRBV12-3 or TRBV12-4; 7 bases match TRBD1. The CDR3 extends over 14 amino acids. V lost 5 bases, J lost 1 base, and 4 bases stayed unmatched. The CDR3 spells CASSPRTGNTEAFF. In nucleotides, the CDR3 is TGTGCCAGCAGTCCCCGGACAGGGAACACTGAAGCTTTCTTT.

By share, this clone counts as medium-sized. The chain joins TRBV13 to TRBJ1-2; 7 bases align to TRBD1. From germline, CDR1 is PRHDT and CDR2 FYEKMQ (reference sequence). This CDR3 comprises 14 residues. V was clipped by 4 bases and J by 8 bases; unmatched bases: 10. The CDR3 coding sequence is TGTGCCAGCAGCTCGACGACAGGGCGAGACGGCTACACCTTC. It specifies CASSSTTGRDGYTF.

This clone appeared a few times. The rearrangement uses TRBV27 and TRBJ1-2, with TRBD1 matching over 8 bases. J gave up 0 bases and V 7 bases, and 7 bases lay outside the gene matches. CDR1 is MNHEY, CDR2 SMNVEV, per germline (reference sequence). The CDR3 has 15 amino acids. CDR3 region: CASTTRTGSNYGYTF. CDR3 sequence (DNA): TGTGCCAGCACTACCCGGACAGGGTCTAACTATGGCTACACCTTC.

This clone appeared a few times. Germline is not matched at one junction end, which may reflect a read error. The CDR3 protein is CASSYEGNYAYTF. The CDR3 DNA reads TGTGCCAGCAGCTACGAGGGAAACTATGCCTACACCTTC. The V and J genes are TRBV27 and TRBJ1-2; no clear D. This CDR3 is 13 amino acids long. CDR1 is MNHEY, CDR2 SMNVEV, per germline (reference sequence).

The V call is TRBV30, the J call TRBJ1-5; 7 nucleotides line up with TRBD1. The V gene end was trimmed by 0 bases and the J gene end by 0 bases; junction bases not matched to a gene: 2. CDR1 and CDR2 (germline): GTSNPN, SVGIG (reference sequence). This CDR3 region has 15 residues. For the CDR3, the DNA is TGTGCCTGGAGTGTAGGGACAGTTAGCAATCAGCCCCAGCATTTT. Translation gives CAWSVGTVSNQPQHF.

The sample holds many counts of this clone. The V and J genes are TRBV7-9 and TRBJ2-5; 11 bases agree with TRBD2. Germline loops: CDR1 SEHNR, CDR2 FQNEAQ (reference sequence). After removal of 2 bases from V and 5 bases from J, the junction contained 1 base not matched to a gene. There are 14 residues in the CDR3. CDR3 in DNA: TGTGCCAGCAGCTTACTAGCGGGGGGTGAGACCCAGTACTTC. Translation gives CASSLLAGGETQYF.

This clone was seen at least ten times. The V call is TRBV6-1, the J call TRBJ1-1, with D possibly TRBD1 on 5 matching bases. The V end lost 5 bases, the J end lost 4 bases, and 14 bases lay between the germline ends. The CDR3 length is 14 residues. The germline V gene has CDR1 MNHNS and CDR2 SASEGT. The CDR3 DNA reads TGTGCCAGCAGTTCCCCGGGGGGGGGCACTGAAGCTTTCTTT. This translates into CASSSPGGGTEAFF.

The rearrangement joins TRBV19 to TRBJ1-5, with TRBD1 matching 11 bases. This CDR3 is built from 17 residues. The germline gives CDR1 LNHDA, CDR2 SQIVND (reference sequence). V was pared by 6 bases and J by 1 base, with 8 bases of the junction left unmatched. The CDR3 DNA sequence: TGTGCCAGTAGACCGGACAGGGGGCTGGGGAGCAATCAGCCCCAGCATTTT. Its protein is CASRPDRGLGSNQPQHF.

The chain carries TRBV20-1 and TRBJ2-1; 9 nucleotides agree with TRBD2. V was pared by 5 bases and J by 6 bases, with 11 bases of the junction left unmatched. This CDR3 spans 15 amino acids. CDR1 is DFQATT and CDR2 is SNEGSKA in the germline V gene (reference sequence). DNA of the CDR3: TGCAGTGCTTCCTCCGGGACTAGCATCAGCAATGAGCAGTTCTTC. It is translated as CSASSGTSISNEQFF.